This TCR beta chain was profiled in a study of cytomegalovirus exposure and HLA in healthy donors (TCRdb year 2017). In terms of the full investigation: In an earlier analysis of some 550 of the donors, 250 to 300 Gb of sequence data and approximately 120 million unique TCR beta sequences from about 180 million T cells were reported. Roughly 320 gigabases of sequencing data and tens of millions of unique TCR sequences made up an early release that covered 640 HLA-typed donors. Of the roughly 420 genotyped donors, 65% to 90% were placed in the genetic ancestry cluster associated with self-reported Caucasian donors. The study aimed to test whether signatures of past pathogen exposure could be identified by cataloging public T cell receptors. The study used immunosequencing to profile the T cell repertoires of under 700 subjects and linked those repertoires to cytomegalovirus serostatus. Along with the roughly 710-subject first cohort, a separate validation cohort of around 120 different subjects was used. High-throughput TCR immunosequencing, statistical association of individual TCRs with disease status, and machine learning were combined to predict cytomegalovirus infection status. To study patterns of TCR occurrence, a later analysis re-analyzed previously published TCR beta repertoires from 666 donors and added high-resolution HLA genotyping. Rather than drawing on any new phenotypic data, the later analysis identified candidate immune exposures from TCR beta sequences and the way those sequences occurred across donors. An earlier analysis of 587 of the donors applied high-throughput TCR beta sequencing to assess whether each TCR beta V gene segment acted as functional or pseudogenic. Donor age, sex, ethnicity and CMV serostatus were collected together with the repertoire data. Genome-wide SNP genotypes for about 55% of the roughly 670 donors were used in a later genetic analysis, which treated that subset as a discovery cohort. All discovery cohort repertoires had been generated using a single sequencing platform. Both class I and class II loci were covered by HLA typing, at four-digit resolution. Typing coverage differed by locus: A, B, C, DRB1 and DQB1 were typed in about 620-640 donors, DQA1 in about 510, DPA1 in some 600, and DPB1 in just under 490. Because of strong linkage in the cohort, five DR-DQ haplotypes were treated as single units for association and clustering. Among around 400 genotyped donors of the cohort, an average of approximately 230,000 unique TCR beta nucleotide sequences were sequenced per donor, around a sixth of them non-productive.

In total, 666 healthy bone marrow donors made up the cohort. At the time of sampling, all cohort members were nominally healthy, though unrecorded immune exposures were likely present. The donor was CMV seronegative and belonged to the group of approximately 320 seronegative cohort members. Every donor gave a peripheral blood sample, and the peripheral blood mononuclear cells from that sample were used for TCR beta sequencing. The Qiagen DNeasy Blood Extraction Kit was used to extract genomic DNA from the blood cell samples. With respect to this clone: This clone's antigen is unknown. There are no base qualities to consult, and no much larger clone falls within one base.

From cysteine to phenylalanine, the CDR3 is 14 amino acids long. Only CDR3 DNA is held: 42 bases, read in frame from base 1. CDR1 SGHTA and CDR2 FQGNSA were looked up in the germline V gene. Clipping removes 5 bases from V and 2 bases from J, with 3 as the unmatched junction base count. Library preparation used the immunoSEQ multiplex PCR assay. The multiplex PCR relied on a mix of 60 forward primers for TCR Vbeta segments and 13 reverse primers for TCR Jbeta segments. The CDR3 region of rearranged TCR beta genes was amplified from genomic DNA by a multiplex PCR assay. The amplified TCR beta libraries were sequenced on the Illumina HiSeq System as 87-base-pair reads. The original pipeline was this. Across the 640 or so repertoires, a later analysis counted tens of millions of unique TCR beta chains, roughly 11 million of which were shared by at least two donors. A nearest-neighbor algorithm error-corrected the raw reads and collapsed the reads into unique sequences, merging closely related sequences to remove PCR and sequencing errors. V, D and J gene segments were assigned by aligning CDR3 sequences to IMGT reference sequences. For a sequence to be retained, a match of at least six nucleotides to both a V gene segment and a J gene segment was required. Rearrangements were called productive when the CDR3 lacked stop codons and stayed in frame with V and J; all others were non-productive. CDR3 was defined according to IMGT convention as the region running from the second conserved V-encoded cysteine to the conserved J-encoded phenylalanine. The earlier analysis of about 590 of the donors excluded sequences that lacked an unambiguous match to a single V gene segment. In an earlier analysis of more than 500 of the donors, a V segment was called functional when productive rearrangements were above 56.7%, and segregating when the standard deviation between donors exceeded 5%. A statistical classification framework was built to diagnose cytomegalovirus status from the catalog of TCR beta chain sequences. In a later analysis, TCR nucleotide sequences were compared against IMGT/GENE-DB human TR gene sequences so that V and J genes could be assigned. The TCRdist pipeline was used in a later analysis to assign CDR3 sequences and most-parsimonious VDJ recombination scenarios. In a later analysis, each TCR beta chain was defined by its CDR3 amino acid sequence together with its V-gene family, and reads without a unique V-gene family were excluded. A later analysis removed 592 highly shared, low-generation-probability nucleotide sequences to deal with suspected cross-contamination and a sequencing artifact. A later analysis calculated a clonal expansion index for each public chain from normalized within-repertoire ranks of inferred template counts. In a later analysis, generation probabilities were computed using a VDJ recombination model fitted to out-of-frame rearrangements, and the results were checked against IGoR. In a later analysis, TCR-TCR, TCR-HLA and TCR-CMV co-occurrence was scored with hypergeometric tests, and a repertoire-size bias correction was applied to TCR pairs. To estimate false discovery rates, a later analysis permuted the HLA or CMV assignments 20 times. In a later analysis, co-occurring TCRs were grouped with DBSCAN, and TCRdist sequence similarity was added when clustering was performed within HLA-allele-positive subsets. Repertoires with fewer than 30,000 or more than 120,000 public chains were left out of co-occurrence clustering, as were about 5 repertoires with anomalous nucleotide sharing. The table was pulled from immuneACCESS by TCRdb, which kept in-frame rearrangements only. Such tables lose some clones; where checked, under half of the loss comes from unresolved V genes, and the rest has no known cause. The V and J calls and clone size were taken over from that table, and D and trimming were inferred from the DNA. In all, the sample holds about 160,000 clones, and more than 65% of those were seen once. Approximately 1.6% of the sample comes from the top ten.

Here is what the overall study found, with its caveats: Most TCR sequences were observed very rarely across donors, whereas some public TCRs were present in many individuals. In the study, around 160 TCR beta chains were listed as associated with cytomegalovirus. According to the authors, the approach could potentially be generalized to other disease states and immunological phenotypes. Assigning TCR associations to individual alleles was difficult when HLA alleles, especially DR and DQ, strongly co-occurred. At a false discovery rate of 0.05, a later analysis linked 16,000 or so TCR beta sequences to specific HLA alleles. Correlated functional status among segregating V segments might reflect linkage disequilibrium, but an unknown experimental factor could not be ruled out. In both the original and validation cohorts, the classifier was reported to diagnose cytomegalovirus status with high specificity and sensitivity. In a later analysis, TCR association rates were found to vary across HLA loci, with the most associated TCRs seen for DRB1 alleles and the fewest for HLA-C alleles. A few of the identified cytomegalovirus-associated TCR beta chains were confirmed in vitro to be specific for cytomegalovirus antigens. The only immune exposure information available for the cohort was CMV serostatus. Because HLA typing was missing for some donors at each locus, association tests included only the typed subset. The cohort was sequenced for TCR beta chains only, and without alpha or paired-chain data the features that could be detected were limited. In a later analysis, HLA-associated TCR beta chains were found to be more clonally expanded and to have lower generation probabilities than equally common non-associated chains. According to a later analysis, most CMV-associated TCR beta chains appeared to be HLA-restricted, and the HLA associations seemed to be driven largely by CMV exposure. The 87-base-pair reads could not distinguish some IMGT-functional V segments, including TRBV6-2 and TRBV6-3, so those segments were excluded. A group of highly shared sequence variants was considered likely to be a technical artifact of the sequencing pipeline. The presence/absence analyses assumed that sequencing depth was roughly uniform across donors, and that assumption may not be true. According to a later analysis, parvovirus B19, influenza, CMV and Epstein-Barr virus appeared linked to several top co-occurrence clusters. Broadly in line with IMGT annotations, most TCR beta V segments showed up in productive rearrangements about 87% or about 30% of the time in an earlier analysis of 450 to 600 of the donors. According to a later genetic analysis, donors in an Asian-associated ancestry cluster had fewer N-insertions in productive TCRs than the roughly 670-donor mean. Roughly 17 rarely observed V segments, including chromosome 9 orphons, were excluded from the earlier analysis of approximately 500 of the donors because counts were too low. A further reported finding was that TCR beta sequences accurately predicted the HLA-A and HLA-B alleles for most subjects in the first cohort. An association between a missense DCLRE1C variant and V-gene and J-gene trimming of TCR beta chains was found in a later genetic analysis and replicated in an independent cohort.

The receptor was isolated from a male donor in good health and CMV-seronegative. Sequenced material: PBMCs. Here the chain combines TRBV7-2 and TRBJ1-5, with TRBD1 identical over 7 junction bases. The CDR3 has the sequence CASSRTGGNQPQHF. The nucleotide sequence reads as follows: TGTGCCAGCAGCCGTACAGGGGGCAATCAGCCCCAGCATTTT.